These T cell receptor beta chains were read from a single sample in a study of radiation and T cells in renal cell carcinoma. Data came from immunoSEQ multiplex PCR; TCRdb stores just in-frame clones and leaves some out. The table records 100,000 to 150,000 clones, approximately 78% of them present only once. The sequenced sample was blood, obtained from a patient whose treatment included radiotherapy and nephrectomy. The receptor source for this set is an older woman with renal cell carcinoma. Each CDR3 is given with its conserved first and last residue. A D gene is named only where the DNA matches it firmly. Some rows have no size entry. The others give once, few or many, or a class for an expanded clone.

clone size: few
V gene: TRBV9
D gene: TRBD1
J gene: TRBJ1-1
CDR3 DNA: TGTGCCAGCAGCGCGGGACAGGGGAACACTGAAGCTTTCTTT
CDR3 protein: CASSAGQGNTEAFF

clone size: .
V gene: TRBV19
D gene: .
J gene: TRBJ1-5
CDR3 DNA: TGTGCCAGTGGACGCCTACACCATCAGCCCCAGCATTTT
CDR3 protein: CASGRLHHQPQHF

clone size: .
V gene: TRBV5-1
D gene: .
J gene: TRBJ2-5
CDR3 DNA: TGCGCCAGCAGCCCGACCCAAGAGACCCAGTACTTC
CDR3 protein: CASSPTQETQYF

clone size: .
V gene: TRBV6-6
D gene: .
J gene: TRBJ1-2
CDR3 DNA: TGTGCCATTTGGACCGGGAATATGGGCTACACCTTC
CDR3 protein: CAIWTGNMGYTF

clone size: few
V gene: TRBV7-9
D gene: .
J gene: TRBJ1-1
CDR3 DNA: TGTGCCAGCAGCTTAGGCGGTGAAGCTTTCTTT
CDR3 protein: CASSLGGEAFF

clone size: .
V gene: TRBV7-9
D gene: .
J gene: TRBJ2-3
CDR3 DNA: TGTGCCAGCAGCTCACCGCTCCAGAGCACAGATACGCAGTATTTT
CDR3 protein: CASSSPLQSTDTQYF

clone size: .
V gene: TRBV30
D gene: TRBD1
J gene: TRBJ1-2
CDR3 DNA: TGTGCCTCGAAGGGGGCTGGCTATGGCTACACCTTC
CDR3 protein: CASKGAGYGYTF

clone size: .
V gene: TRBV28
D gene: .
J gene: TRBJ2-4
CDR3 DNA: TGTGCCAGCAGTTTCTCTCCGACCAAAAACATTCAGTACTTC
CDR3 protein: CASSFSPTKNIQYF

clone size: .
V gene: TRBV9
D gene: .
J gene: TRBJ1-5
CDR3 DNA: TGTGCCAGCAGCGTAGGTGCCGGAGGGGGAAGTCAGCCCCAGCATTTT
CDR3 protein: CASSVGAGGGSQPQHF

clone size: few
V gene: TRBV6-5
D gene: .
J gene: TRBJ1-2
CDR3 DNA: TGTGCCAGCAGCCGGGACACAAACTATGGCTACACCTTC
CDR3 protein: CASSRDTNYGYTF

clone size: once
V gene: TRBV18
D gene: .
J gene: TRBJ1-4
CDR3 DNA: TGTGCCAGCTCACCATCGGTTGGCACAACTAATGAAAAACTGTTTTTT
CDR3 protein: CASSPSVGTTNEKLFF

clone size: .
V gene: TRBV27
D gene: .
J gene: TRBJ1-2
CDR3 DNA: TGTGCCAGCAGATGGACGGGACACTTTAACTATGGCTACACCTTC
CDR3 protein: CASRWTGHFNYGYTF

clone size: .
V gene: TRBV28
D gene: .
J gene: TRBJ1-2
CDR3 DNA: TGTGCCAGCAGTTTATCGGGGGATCTGGACTATGGCTACACCTTC
CDR3 protein: CASSLSGDLDYGYTF

clone size: .
V gene: TRBV25-1
D gene: TRBD2
J gene: TRBJ2-1
CDR3 DNA: TGTGCCAGCAGGCCTAGCGGCTACAATGAGCAGTTCTTC
CDR3 protein: CASRPSGYNEQFF

clone size: .
V gene: TRBV4-2
D gene: .
J gene: TRBJ2-4
CDR3 DNA: TGTGCCAGCAGCCAAGATCGGGCGGCCCTAGCCAAAAACATTCAGTACTTC
CDR3 protein: CASSQDRAALAKNIQYF

clone size: once
V gene: TRBV4-1
D gene: .
J gene: TRBJ1-4
CDR3 DNA: TGCGCCAGCAGCCAAGATTTGGCGGGGGGCTTCGATGAAAAACTGTTTTTT
CDR3 protein: CASSQDLAGGFDEKLFF

clone size: .
V gene: TRBV14
D gene: .
J gene: TRBJ1-2
CDR3 DNA: TGTGCCAGCAGCCAAAGTCATCAACGGGGAAACTATGGCTACACCTTC
CDR3 protein: CASSQSHQRGNYGYTF

clone size: .
V gene: TRBV9
D gene: .
J gene: TRBJ1-2
CDR3 DNA: TGTGCCAGCAGCCCCCACGGGGGCCAAGTGGACTATGGCTACACCTTC
CDR3 protein: CASSPHGGQVDYGYTF

clone size: .
V gene: TRBV12-5
D gene: TRBD2
J gene: TRBJ2-3
CDR3 DNA: TGTGCTAGTGGTTTGGCCGCCGGGACTAGCGGGGGGGATACGCAGTATTTT
CDR3 protein: CASGLAAGTSGGDTQYF

clone size: .
V gene: TRBV7-2
D gene: .
J gene: TRBJ1-1
CDR3 DNA: TGTGCCAGCAGCGCCCTACAGGGAGTGAACACTGAAGCTTTCTTT
CDR3 protein: CASSALQGVNTEAFF

clone size: .
V gene: TRBV10-1
D gene: TRBD1
J gene: TRBJ2-7
CDR3 DNA: TGCGCCAGCAGTAAAGAATCGGACAGGGTTGCCTACGAGCAGTACTTC
CDR3 protein: CASSKESDRVAYEQYF

clone size: few
V gene: TRBV30
D gene: .
J gene: TRBJ1-1
CDR3 DNA: TGTGCCTGGGACGATAATCAGAACACTGAAGCTTTCTTT
CDR3 protein: CAWDDNQNTEAFF

clone size: .
V gene: TRBV4-3
D gene: .
J gene: TRBJ1-1
CDR3 DNA: TGCGCCAGCAGCCAAGATCCGAACACTGAAGCTTTCTTT
CDR3 protein: CASSQDPNTEAFF

clone size: .
V gene: TRBV27
D gene: .
J gene: TRBJ1-4
CDR3 DNA: TGTGCCAGCAGGCCAGGCATGGACGAAAAACTGTTTTTT
CDR3 protein: CASRPGMDEKLFF

clone size: .
V gene: TRBV5-4
D gene: TRBD1
J gene: TRBJ2-6
CDR3 DNA: TGTGCCAGCAACCCCACAGGGGGCGCTGCTGGTATAGGGGCCAACGTCCTGACTTTC
CDR3 protein: CASNPTGGAAGIGANVLTF

clone size: .
V gene: TRBV11-2
D gene: .
J gene: TRBJ2-7
CDR3 DNA: TGTGCCAGCAGCTTGGCGGCCACTCAGGTCGAGCAGTACTTC
CDR3 protein: CASSLAATQVEQYF

clone size: .
V gene: TRBV6-4
D gene: .
J gene: TRBJ1-1
CDR3 DNA: TGTGCCAGCAGACCAAGCGAGGGGACACCAAACACTGAAGCTTTCTTT
CDR3 protein: CASRPSEGTPNTEAFF

clone size: .
V gene: TRBV7-9
D gene: TRBD2
J gene: TRBJ2-2
CDR3 DNA: TGTGCCAGCAGCTTAGGAGGCGGGAGCAGTTACACCGGGGAGCTGTTTTTT
CDR3 protein: CASSLGGGSSYTGELFF

clone size: .
V gene: TRBV4-2
D gene: .
J gene: TRBJ2-1
CDR3 DNA: TGTGCCAGCAGCCAAGGGGCAGGGTTGAATGAGCAGTTCTTC
CDR3 protein: CASSQGAGLNEQFF

clone size: .
V gene: TRBV6-5
D gene: .
J gene: TRBJ2-7
CDR3 DNA: TGTGCCAGCAGTGAATGGGAGCAGTACTTC
CDR3 protein: CASSEWEQYF

clone size: .
V gene: TRBV19
D gene: .
J gene: TRBJ2-5
CDR3 DNA: TGTGCCAGTAGTATAAACTTGCGAGAGACCCAGTACTTC
CDR3 protein: CASSINLRETQYF

clone size: .
V gene: TRBV19
D gene: .
J gene: TRBJ1-3
CDR3 DNA: TGTGCCAGTAGTATTTCATCGAACGGAAACACCATATATTTT
CDR3 protein: CASSISSNGNTIYF

clone size: .
V gene: TRBV6-1
D gene: TRBD1
J gene: TRBJ1-5
CDR3 DNA: TGTGCCAGCAGTCTTGGGACAGGGAACGAACAGCCCCAGCATTTT
CDR3 protein: CASSLGTGNEQPQHF

clone size: .
V gene: TRBV7-9
D gene: .
J gene: TRBJ2-3
CDR3 DNA: TGTGCCAGCAGCCCGGCGAGGGGGTCAATGACAGATACGCAGTATTTT
CDR3 protein: CASSPARGSMTDTQYF

clone size: .
V gene: TRBV18
D gene: TRBD2
J gene: TRBJ2-3
CDR3 DNA: TGTGCCAGCTCCGAATTAGGTGCGGGAGGCCGCACAGATACGCAGTATTTT
CDR3 protein: CASSELGAGGRTDTQYF

clone size: .
V gene: TRBV19
D gene: TRBD2
J gene: TRBJ2-1
CDR3 DNA: TGTGCCAGTAGTAGGGGACTAGCGGGGGGGCCGTTTTCATCTGAGCAGTTCTTC
CDR3 protein: CASSRGLAGGPFSSEQFF

clone size: .
V gene: TRBV10-3
D gene: TRBD2
J gene: TRBJ2-3
CDR3 DNA: TGTGCCATCAGCTCTAGCGGAGGGTCAGATACGCAGTATTTT
CDR3 protein: CAISSSGGSDTQYF

clone size: few
V gene: TRBV28
D gene: TRBD2
J gene: TRBJ2-1
CDR3 DNA: TGTGCCAGCTACGGGAGGGGGTACAATGAGCAGTTCTTC
CDR3 protein: CASYGRGYNEQFF

clone size: few
V gene: TRBV7-9
D gene: .
J gene: TRBJ2-5
CDR3 DNA: TGTGCCAGCAGAGGACCCTCAGACCCCTGGGAGACCCAGTACTTC
CDR3 protein: CASRGPSDPWETQYF

clone size: once
V gene: TRBV9
D gene: .
J gene: TRBJ1-5
CDR3 DNA: TGTGCCAGCAGCGTAGCAGGGGTGAGCAATCAGCCCCAGCATTTT
CDR3 protein: CASSVAGVSNQPQHF

clone size: .
V gene: TRBV28
D gene: .
J gene: TRBJ1-1
CDR3 DNA: TGTGCCAGTTCGGGGGGGCTTTATTCAGCTTTCTTT
CDR3 protein: CASSGGLYSAFF

clone size: .
V gene: TRBV6-6
D gene: .
J gene: TRBJ1-5
CDR3 DNA: TGTGCCAGCAGTTACTCGCGGACGGCAGATCAGCCCCAGCATTTT
CDR3 protein: CASSYSRTADQPQHF

clone size: .
V gene: TRBV7-3
D gene: .
J gene: TRBJ1-6
CDR3 DNA: TGTGCCAGCAGCTTAACAGCAGGTATAGATTCACCCCTCCACTTT
CDR3 protein: CASSLTAGIDSPLHF

clone size: few
V gene: TRBV7-9
D gene: TRBD1
J gene: TRBJ1-1
CDR3 DNA: TGTGCCAGCAGCCCTTGGCTTGGAGGGGGCAACACTGAAGCTTTCTTT
CDR3 protein: CASSPWLGGGNTEAFF

clone size: .
V gene: TRBV29-1
D gene: TRBD1
J gene: TRBJ1-1
CDR3 DNA: TGCAGCGTTGAAGCGGCAGGGGGCACTGAAGCTTTCTTT
CDR3 protein: CSVEAAGGTEAFF

clone size: once
V gene: TRBV19
D gene: TRBD1
J gene: TRBJ2-5
CDR3 DNA: TGTGCCAGTAGTATAACCGGGACAGTGGGAGAGACCCAGTACTTC
CDR3 protein: CASSITGTVGETQYF

clone size: .
V gene: TRBV28
D gene: .
J gene: TRBJ2-5
CDR3 DNA: TGTGCCAGCAGTTTCCCCAATCAAGAGACCCAGTACTTC
CDR3 protein: CASSFPNQETQYF

clone size: .
V gene: TRBV7-9
D gene: .
J gene: TRBJ2-3
CDR3 DNA: TGTGCCAGCAGCTTAGCGGGGCAGAGGGGTACGCAGTATTTT
CDR3 protein: CASSLAGQRGTQYF

clone size: .
V gene: TRBV5-1
D gene: .
J gene: TRBJ2-5
CDR3 DNA: TGCGCCAGCAGCTTGGCGATGGGTAGTGAGACCCAGTACTTC
CDR3 protein: CASSLAMGSETQYF

clone size: .
V gene: TRBV28
D gene: .
J gene: TRBJ1-2
CDR3 DNA: TGTGCCAGCAGTTTAGACCCTGGGGTCTATGGCTACACCTTC
CDR3 protein: CASSLDPGVYGYTF

clone size: .
V gene: TRBV5-1
D gene: TRBD1
J gene: TRBJ1-2
CDR3 DNA: TGCGCCAGCAGCTTGGGTCGGTCCAACAGGGGGCTTGAAATCTACACCTTC
CDR3 protein: CASSLGRSNRGLEIYTF

clone size: .
V gene: TRBV29-1
D gene: .
J gene: TRBJ2-5
CDR3 DNA: TGCAGCGTTGAAGTCGCCCCCCGAAAGTACTTC
CDR3 protein: CSVEVAPRKYF

clone size: .
V gene: TRBV5-1
D gene: .
J gene: TRBJ1-1
CDR3 DNA: TGCGCCAGCAGCTTGGACCTTCACCAAAACACTGAAGCTTTCTTT
CDR3 protein: CASSLDLHQNTEAFF

clone size: .
V gene: TRBV6-1
D gene: TRBD2
J gene: TRBJ2-5
CDR3 DNA: TGTGCCAGCAGTGAACTGGCGGGGGGGCCCCAAGAGACCCAGTACTTC
CDR3 protein: CASSELAGGPQETQYF

clone size: .
V gene: TRBV19
D gene: .
J gene: TRBJ2-3
CDR3 DNA: TGTGCCAGTAGTATAGTCGCAGGGTCTTACACAGATACGCAGTATTTT
CDR3 protein: CASSIVAGSYTDTQYF